The 20 T cell receptor beta chains given below trace back to one sample, sequenced in a study of control samples from healthy donors and cancer patients (dated by TCRdb to the early 2020s). The method behind the library was the immunoSEQ multiplex PCR assay. This is the immuneACCESS table as TCRdb keeps it, with only in-frame sequences that have V and J called. A part of the clones is gone; compared with another copy, unresolved V genes explain less than half, and the rest is unexplained. The sample records about 120,000 clones, 88% of which are singletons. Together, the top ten hold about 2.1% of the sample. The sequenced sample was blood. The origin of the receptors is a woman between 70 and 85 years old in good health.

This chain connects TRBV5-1 to TRBJ2-7; 7 nucleotides match TRBD1. J was trimmed by 4 bases and V by 4 bases; bases with no gene match: 11. This CDR3 is built from 15 residues. Germline loops: CDR1 SGHRS, CDR2 YFSETQ. CDR3 protein: CASSQQPTGLYEQYF. CDR3 nucleotides: TGCGCCAGCAGCCAGCAGCCGACAGGGTTGTACGAGCAGTACTTC. Using reference TRBV5-1 and TRBJ2-7 for the parts outside the CDR3, the full variable domain is KAGVTQTPRYLIKTRGQQVTLSCSPISGHRSVSWYQQTPGQGLQFLFEYFSETQRNKGNFPGRFSGRQFSNSRSEMNVSTLELGDSALYLCASSQQPTGLYEQYFGPGTRLTVT.

The chain recombines TRBV2 with TRBJ2-5, with 11 bases lining up with TRBD2. Trimming removed 4 bases from V and 3 bases from J; junction bases left unmatched: 4. CDR1 SNHLY and CDR2 FYNNEI come from the germline V gene. The length of the CDR3 is 15 residues. CDR3 amino acids: CASSVNSGGEETQYF. CDR3 bases: TGTGCCAGCAGTGTAAATAGCGGGGGGGAAGAGACCCAGTACTTC.

This chain joins TRBV7-2 and TRBJ1-2; TRBD1 agrees at 7 bases. Germline V CDR1 and CDR2: SGHTA, FQGNSA. The J segment lost 4 bases and the V segment lost 2 bases, leaving 10 bases of the junction unmatched. The CDR3 is made up of 16 amino acids. CDR3 nucleotides: TGTGCCAGCAGCTTATATACGAACAGGGGACGCTATGGCTACACCTTC. Amino acid sequence: CASSLYTNRGRYGYTF.

V and J are TRBV7-2 and TRBJ2-2; 9 bases are a match to TRBD1. Germline lookup yields CDR1 SGHTA and CDR2 FQGNSA. The V gene end was trimmed by 11 bases and the J gene end by 3 bases; junction bases not matched to a gene: 4. The CDR3 runs to 13 residues. Here the CDR3 reads CAGTGGHTGELFF. CDR3 bases: TGTGCCGGAACAGGGGGCCACACCGGGGAGCTGTTTTTT.

On this clone: At one boundary the junction diverges from the germline segment, which might be a read error. The genes are TRBV5-1 and TRBJ2-3, with 7 bases matching TRBD1. Germline values: CDR1 SGHRS, CDR2 YFSETQ. This CDR3 is 11 amino acids long. The CDR3 coding sequence is TGCGCCAGCAGCTTGGACGGGACAGCCGATTTT. Amino acid sequence: CASSLDGTADF.

The genes are TRBV6-1 and TRBJ1-1; D gene unclear. The V end was cut by 2 bases, the J end by 11 bases, with 9 bases between. The CDR3 runs to 11 residues. CDR1 is MNHNS, CDR2 SASEGT, per germline. CDR3 protein: CASSEPRQAFF. DNA for the CDR3: TGTGCCAGCAGTGAACCGAGGCAGGCTTTCTTT.

In its sample, this clone was seen once. The CDR3 loop is CASGQAHTGELFF. In DNA form, the CDR3 reads TGCGCCAGCGGACAGGCGCACACCGGGGAGCTGTTTTTT. The genes are TRBV5-1 and TRBJ2-2; TRBD1 aligns across 7 bases. In germline, CDR1 is SGHRS, CDR2 YFSETQ. This CDR3 is 13 amino acids long. The trim removed 7 bases at V and 3 bases at J, leaving 3 bases unmatched.

This rearrangement joins TRBV4-2 to TRBJ1-1, with TRBD1 identical over 11 bases. CDR1 LGHNA and CDR2 YNFKEQ come from the germline V gene. Trimming removed 3 bases from V and 1 base from J; junction bases left unmatched: 1. The CDR3 has 15 amino acids. The CDR3 sequence: CASSQGQGGNTEAFF. The DNA of the CDR3 is TGTGCCAGCAGCCAGGGACAGGGGGGGAACACTGAAGCTTTCTTT.

This chain joins TRBV19 and TRBJ2-7; D may be TRBD2 (7 bases). The V end was cut by 8 bases, the J end by 7 bases, with 12 bases between. The germline CDR1 and CDR2 sequences are LNHDA and SQIVND (reference sequence). The CDR3 is 11 amino acids. The CDR3 loop is CASGGAGEQYF. The CDR3 DNA is TGTGCCAGTGGGGGGGCAGGGGAGCAGTACTTC.

The J gene is TRBJ1-5, the V gene TRBV11-2; a weak D match, TRBD1 (5 bases). Germline assignment: CDR1 SGHAT and CDR2 FQNNGV. V lost 5 bases and J lost 4, with 9 bases in between. This CDR3 is 13 amino acids long. The CDR3 spells CASSGQGNQPQHF. The CDR3 nucleotides read TGTGCCAGCAGCGGTCAGGGAAATCAGCCCCAGCATTTT.

This clone was seen just once. V is TRBV5-6 and J is TRBJ2-3, with unresolved D. The CDR3 is made up of 13 amino acids. The germline V gene has CDR1 SGHDT and CDR2 YYEEEE. Between the trimmed V and J ends, which lost 5 bases and 2 bases, there was a span of 9 bases. The CDR3 nucleotides read TGTGCCAGCAGTGTCCAGCTCACAGATACGCAGTATTTT. It is translated as CASSVQLTDTQYF.

This chain connects TRBV6-1 to TRBJ2-3; D unclear. Germline-derived CDR1 and CDR2 are MNHNS and SASEGT. The CDR3 extends over 15 amino acids. Trimming took 1 base from V and 4 from J, leaving 12 bases between them. Written as DNA, the CDR3 is TGTGCCAGCAGTGAAGTGCCGGGCTTCGCAGATACGCAGTATTTT. Translated: CASSEVPGFADTQYF.

The chain carries TRBV29-1 and TRBJ2-1; 11 bases match TRBD2. Germline V gives CDR1 SQVTM, CDR2 ANQGSEA. The trim removed 0 bases at V and 1 base at J, leaving 2 bases unmatched. The CDR3 runs 16 residues. This CDR3 reads CSVEDRLAGSYNEQFF. As DNA, the CDR3 is TGCAGCGTTGAAGATCGACTAGCGGGGTCCTACAATGAGCAGTTCTTC.

This chain uses TRBV4-3 with TRBJ1-5; 7 nucleotides match TRBD1. The CDR3 is 15 residues long. Germline trimming cut 1 base from V and 5 bases from J; bases unmatched to any gene: 5. Germline CDR1 reads LGHNA; CDR2 reads YSLEER. CDR3 amino acids: CASSQAQGGDQPQHF. CDR3 coding DNA: TGCGCCAGCAGCCAAGCTCAGGGGGGGGATCAGCCCCAGCATTTT.

The chain employs TRBV6-5 and TRBJ2-5, with D possibly TRBD1 on 6 matching bases. The V and J ends lost 8 bases and 2 bases respectively, with 12 bases between them. Germline lookup yields CDR1 MNHEY and CDR2 SVGAGI. The CDR3 is 13 residues long. The CDR3, as DNA: TGTGCCAGCCGTCGTGACAGGCAAGAGACCCAGTACTTC. Encoded protein: CASRRDRQETQYF.

This chain links TRBV24-1 with TRBJ1-3; D not resolved. V was trimmed by 7 bases and J by 4 bases, leaving 4 bases between them. The CDR3 covers 11 residues. In germline, CDR1 is KGHDR, CDR2 SFDVKD. The CDR3 coding sequence is TGTGCCACCAGGAACGGAAACACCATATATTTT. As protein: CATRNGNTIYF.

This clone was detected once. This chain joins TRBV6-5 and TRBJ2-1; TRBD2 matches at 9 bases. The V and J ends lost 8 bases and 7 bases, in that order; junction bases with no gene match: 9. This CDR3 is built from 14 residues. Germline CDR1 reads MNHEY; CDR2 reads SVGAGI. The CDR3 bases are TGTGCCAGCCTAGAGGGTAGCGGGGGTAATGAGCAGTTCTTC. It is translated as CASLEGSGGNEQFF.

DNA of the CDR3: TGTGCCAGCAGGGGGGGCTACCAAGAGACCCAGTACTTC. Its translation is CASRGGYQETQYF. The gene calls are TRBV3-1 (or the pseudogene TRBV3-2) and TRBJ2-5; D is tentatively TRBD1 or TRBD2 (6 bases each). Germline loops: CDR1 LGHDT, CDR2 YNNKEL (reference sequence). The CDR3 loop spans 13 amino acids. V shed 6 bases and J shed 0 bases, with 8 bases lying between them.

V and J are TRBV9 and TRBJ2-6; D is tentatively TRBD1 or TRBD2 (5 bases each). Trimming removed 0 bases at V and 0 bases at J, with 13 bases between. Germline V lookup: CDR1 SGDLS, CDR2 YYNGEE. There are 18 residues in the CDR3. The CDR3 DNA reads as TGTGCCAGCAGCGTAGTTCGGGACCTACCCTCTGGGGCCAACGTCCTGACTTTC. This translates into CASSVVRDLPSGANVLTF.

This chain connects TRBV2 to TRBJ1-1, with 8 bases that match TRBD1. CDR1 is SNHLY, CDR2 FYNNEI, per germline. The CDR3 is 13 amino acids. Germline trimming cut 6 bases from V and 1 base from J; bases unmatched to any gene: 1. In DNA, the CDR3 is TGTGCCAGCAGGGGACAGGAGAACACTGAAGCTTTCTTT. This codes for CASRGQENTEAFF.